The source of this T cell receptor beta chain is a study of brain metastases from non-small cell lung cancer. Profiling relied on immunoSEQ multiplex PCR, and the TCRdb table lists in-frame clones only, not all of them. This sample has about 2,600 clones; about four fifths occur once, and the top ten carry almost 10%. CDR1 is KGHSH, CDR2 LQKENI, per germline. Germline trimming cut 1 base from V and 1 base from J; bases unmatched to any gene: 14. The CDR3 totals 19 residues. On this clone: Antigen specificity is unknown.

Study-level findings and limits: Expanded T-cell clones appeared in approximately 67% of brain metastases over primaries. Fewer infiltrating T cells were found in brain metastases than primaries.

The chain uses TRBV18 and TRBJ2-5; 8 bases fit TRBD2. The receptor comes from a donor at least 40 years old with non-small cell lung cancer. Sequencing was done on a sample of primary lung tumor tissue. CDR3 in amino acids: CASSPQISGVPQGQETQYF. For the CDR3, the DNA is TGTGCCAGCTCACCACAGATTAGCGGGGTCCCGCAAGGCCAAGAGACCCAGTACTTC. Full variable domain (rest looked up from reference TRBV18 and TRBJ2-5): NAGVMQNPRHLVRRRGQEARLRCSPMKGHSHVYWYRQLPEEGLKFMVYLQKENIIDESGMPKERFSAEFPKEGPSILRIQQVVRGDSAAYFCASSPQISGVPQGQETQYFGPGTRLLVL.